The sequence of this T cell receptor (beta chain) was determined in a study of cytomegalovirus exposure and HLA in healthy donors. Donors in the study were healthy people who gave bone marrow. Germline CDR1 ENHRY, CDR2 SYGVKD. The V end was cut by 0 bases, the J end by 6 bases, with 7 bases between. The CDR3 has 13 amino acids. Both 60 Vbeta primers and 13 Jbeta primers went into the PCR. Profiling relied on immunoSEQ multiplex PCR, and the TCRdb table lists in-frame clones only, not all of them. The data contain approximately 99,000 clones, around three quarters of them seen just once; the ten biggest clones take up around 3%.

This clonotype originated in a male donor in good health and CMV-seropositive. Sample: PBMCs. V is TRBV10-3 and J is TRBJ2-3, with TRBD2 as a possible D gene (5 bases). As DNA, the CDR3 is TGTGCCATCAGTGAGTCGGGGAGCGATACGCAGTATTTT. Residues: CAISESGSDTQYF.